One sample yielded the 8 T cell receptor beta chains listed below, sequenced in a study of immune evolution from preneoplasia to lung adenocarcinoma. TCRdb keeps only in-frame clones here, not all; method: immunoSEQ multiplex PCR. The repertoire consists of 12,000 to 15,000 clones, with approximately 80% occurring once and the leading ten covering under 3%. Sequenced material: FFPE minimally invasive lung adenocarcinoma tissue. The receptors were sampled from a person in their sixties or seventies with lung adenocarcinoma.

This rearrangement joins TRBV28 to TRBJ1-5; possibly TRBD1 for D (5 bases). CDR3 size: 16 residues. The ends were cut back, 8 bases at V and 7 bases at J, with 24 bases in the middle. CDR1 and CDR2 from the germline V gene are MDHEN and SYDVKM. CDR3 DNA sequence: TGTGCCAGCTTGAGCCCCGGGGGAGGGATCGGACAGCCCCAGCATTTT. It translates to CASLSPGGGIGQPQHF.

The chain combines TRBV7-6 with TRBJ2-5; maybe TRBD2 (7 bases). Between the trimmed V and J ends, which lost 3 bases and 9 bases, there was a span of 11 bases. Germline V gene sequence: CDR1 SGHVS, CDR2 FNYEAQ. This CDR3 spans 12 amino acids. CDR3 nucleotides: TGTGCCAGCAGCTTGAGGGGGGGGGCCCAGTACTTC. It encodes CASSLRGGAQYF.

This chain uses TRBV6-5 with TRBJ2-6, with D possibly matching TRBD2 (5 bases). CDR1 and CDR2 from the germline V gene are MNHEY and SVGAGI. The V end lost 10 bases, the J end lost 0 bases, and 10 bases lay between the germline ends. This CDR3 comprises 14 residues. CDR3 nucleotides: TGTGCCACCAAACGGGACTCTGGGGCCAACGTCCTGACTTTC. Amino acids: CATKRDSGANVLTF.

This clone came up a few times. This chain links TRBV18 with TRBJ2-3, with 14 bases fitting TRBD2. The junction had 7 bases not matched to a gene; V was cut back by 5 bases and J by 6 bases. The CDR3 has 16 residues. In germline, CDR1 is KGHSH, CDR2 LQKENI. CDR3 residues: CASSATSGGAEDTQYF. In nucleotides, the CDR3 is TGTGCCAGCTCAGCGACTAGCGGGGGGGCCGAGGATACGCAGTATTTT.

This clone was seen just once. CDR3 in amino acids: CASSLSGAAGNYGYTF. The CDR3 DNA reads as TGTGCCAGCAGTTTATCCGGGGCGGCGGGTAACTATGGCTACACCTTC. The chain has TRBV27 and TRBJ1-2, with D possibly being TRBD1 (5 bases). Germline V gene lookup returns CDR1 MNHEY and CDR2 SMNVEV (reference sequence). The V end was cut by 0 bases, the J end by 1 base, with 12 bases between. The CDR3 runs 16 residues.

This rearrangement joins TRBV5-1 to TRBJ1-6; no firm D call. The germline CDR1 and CDR2 sequences are SGHRS and YFSETQ. V lost 0 bases and J 4 bases, leaving 11 bases between the germline ends. The CDR3 spans 16 residues. The CDR3 nucleotides are TGCGCCAGCAGCTTGGGGGAGACTCTTTATAATTCACCCCTCCACTTT. Protein sequence: CASSLGETLYNSPLHF.

This chain joins TRBV28 and TRBJ1-5, with D unclear. CDR1 is MDHEN and CDR2 is SYDVKM in the germline V gene. Trimming pared 2 bases from V and 5 bases from J, leaving 10 bases between. This CDR3 contains 14 residues. CDR3 sequence (DNA): TGTGCCAGCAGTTTAGGGCAGAACGATCAGCCCCAGCATTTT. It yields the protein CASSLGQNDQPQHF.

V gene TRBV29-1 combines with J gene TRBJ2-1; D remains unclear. The CDR3 covers 14 residues. Germline loops: CDR1 SQVTM, CDR2 ANQGSEA. Trimming took off 2 bases at V and 1 base at J, with 9 bases between the two ends. The CDR3 DNA sequence: TGCAGCGTTGAACGGGCTAGGTCCTACAATGAGCAGTTCTTC. Translated: CSVERARSYNEQFF.